This record looks at one TCR beta chain sequence and its context. The data stem from a study of T cell responses to AZD1222 COVID-19 vaccine. CDR3 length: 12 amino acids. Per germline, CDR1 MDHEN and CDR2 SYDVKM. The V gene lost 11 bases and the J gene lost 3 bases, with 14 bases spanning the gap. TCRdb's copy holds only in-frame clones and misses some; the assay was immunoSEQ multiplex PCR. The sample lists 65,000 to 80,000 clones, about 90% seen once, with 24% in the top ten. This TCR was sampled from an adult in good health. The material was peripheral blood, obtained on day 0 of AZD1222 vaccination. The chain joins TRBV28 to TRBJ2-7; D not resolved. CDR3: CASAAEFYEQYF. As DNA, the CDR3 is TGTGCCTCTGCGGCCGAATTCTACGAGCAGTACTTC.